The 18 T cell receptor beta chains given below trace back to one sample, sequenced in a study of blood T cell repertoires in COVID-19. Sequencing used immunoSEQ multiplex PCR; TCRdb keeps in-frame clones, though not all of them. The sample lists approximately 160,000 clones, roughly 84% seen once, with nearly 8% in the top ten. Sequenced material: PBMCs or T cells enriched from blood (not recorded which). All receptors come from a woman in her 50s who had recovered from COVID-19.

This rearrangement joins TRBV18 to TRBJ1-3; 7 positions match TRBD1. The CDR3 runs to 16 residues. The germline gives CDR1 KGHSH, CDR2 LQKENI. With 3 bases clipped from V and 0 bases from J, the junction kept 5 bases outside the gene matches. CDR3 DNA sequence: TGTGCCAGCTCACCGGGGGGACAGAGCTCTGGAAACACCATATATTTT. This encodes CASSPGGQSSGNTIYF.

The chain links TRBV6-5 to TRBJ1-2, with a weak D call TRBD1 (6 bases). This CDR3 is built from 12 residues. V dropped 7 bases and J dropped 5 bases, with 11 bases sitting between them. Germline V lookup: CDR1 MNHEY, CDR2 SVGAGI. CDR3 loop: CASNDRNYGYTF. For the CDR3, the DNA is TGTGCCAGCAACGACAGGAATTATGGCTACACCTTC.

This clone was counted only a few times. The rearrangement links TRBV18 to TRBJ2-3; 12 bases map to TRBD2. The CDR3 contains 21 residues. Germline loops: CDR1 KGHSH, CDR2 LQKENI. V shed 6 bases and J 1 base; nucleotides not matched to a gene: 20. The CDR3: CASSPAPPSGGASMRTDTQYF. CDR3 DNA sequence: TGTGCCAGCTCTCCGGCACCTCCTAGCGGGGGGGCCAGTATGCGCACAGATACGCAGTATTTT.

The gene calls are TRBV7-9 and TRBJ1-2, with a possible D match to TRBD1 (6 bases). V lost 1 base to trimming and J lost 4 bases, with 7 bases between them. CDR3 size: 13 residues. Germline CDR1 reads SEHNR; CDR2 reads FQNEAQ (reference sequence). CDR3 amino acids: CASSLGGLYGYTF. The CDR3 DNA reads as TGTGCCAGCAGCTTAGGGGGGCTCTATGGCTACACCTTC.

The CDR3 region is CASMPGGSVETQYF. The CDR3 DNA sequence: TGTGCCAGTATGCCAGGGGGCTCCGTGGAGACCCAGTACTTC. V usage is TRBV19 and J usage is TRBJ2-5, with 8 bases aligning to TRBD1. CDR1 and CDR2 (germline): LNHDA, SQIVND (reference sequence). CDR3 length equals 14 residues. V was pared by 7 bases and J by 5 bases, with 9 bases of the junction left unmatched.

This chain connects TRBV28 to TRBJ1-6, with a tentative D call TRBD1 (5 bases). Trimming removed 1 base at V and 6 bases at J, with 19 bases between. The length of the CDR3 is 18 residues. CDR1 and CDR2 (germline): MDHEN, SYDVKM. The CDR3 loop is CASSLFRIDGGVNSPLHF. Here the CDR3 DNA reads TGTGCCAGCAGTTTATTTAGGATCGACGGGGGGGTTAATTCACCCCTCCACTTT.

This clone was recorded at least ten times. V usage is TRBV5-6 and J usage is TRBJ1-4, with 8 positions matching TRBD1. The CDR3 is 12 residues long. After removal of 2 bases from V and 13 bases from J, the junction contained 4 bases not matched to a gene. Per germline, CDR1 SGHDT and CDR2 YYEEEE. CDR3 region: CASSFGQGALFF. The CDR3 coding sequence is TGTGCCAGCAGCTTTGGACAGGGCGCACTGTTTTTT.

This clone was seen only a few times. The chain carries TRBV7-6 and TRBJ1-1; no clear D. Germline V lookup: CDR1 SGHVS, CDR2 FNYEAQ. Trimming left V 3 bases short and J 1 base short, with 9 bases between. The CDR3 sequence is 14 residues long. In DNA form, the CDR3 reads TGTGCCAGCAGCTTCGGGGATGGGAACACTGAAGCTTTCTTT. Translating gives CASSFGDGNTEAFF.

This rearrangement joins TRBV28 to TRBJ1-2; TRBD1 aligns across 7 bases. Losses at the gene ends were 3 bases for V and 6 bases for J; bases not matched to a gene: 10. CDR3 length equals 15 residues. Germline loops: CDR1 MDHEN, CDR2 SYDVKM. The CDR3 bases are TGTGCCAGCAGTTTCTTGACCCGACAGGGCGATGGCTACACCTTC. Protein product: CASSFLTRQGDGYTF.

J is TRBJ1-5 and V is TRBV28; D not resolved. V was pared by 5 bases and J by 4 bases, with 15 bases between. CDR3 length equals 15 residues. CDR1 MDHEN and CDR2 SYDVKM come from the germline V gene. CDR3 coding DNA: TGTGCCAGCAGTCGCCCGGGGATTGGTAATCAGCCCCAGCATTTT. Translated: CASSRPGIGNQPQHF.

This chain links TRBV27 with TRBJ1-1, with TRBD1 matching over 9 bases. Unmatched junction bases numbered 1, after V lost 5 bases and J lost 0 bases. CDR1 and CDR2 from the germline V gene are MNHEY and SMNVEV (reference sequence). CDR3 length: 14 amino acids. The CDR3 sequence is CASSDRGMNTEAFF. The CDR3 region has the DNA TGTGCCAGCAGTGACAGGGGGATGAACACTGAAGCTTTCTTT.

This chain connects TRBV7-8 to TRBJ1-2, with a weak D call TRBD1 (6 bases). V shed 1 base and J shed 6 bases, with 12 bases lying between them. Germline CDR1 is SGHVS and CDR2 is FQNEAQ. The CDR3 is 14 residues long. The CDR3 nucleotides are TGTGCCAGCAGCTTAGACAGGGTGGTTAATGGCTACACCTTC. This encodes CASSLDRVVNGYTF.

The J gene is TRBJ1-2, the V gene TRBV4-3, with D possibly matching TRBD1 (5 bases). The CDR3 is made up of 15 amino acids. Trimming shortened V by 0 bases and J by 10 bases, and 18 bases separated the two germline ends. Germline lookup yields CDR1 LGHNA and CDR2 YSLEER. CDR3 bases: TGCGCCAGCAGCCAAGAGGGGCGTAGAGGTGCTGACTACACCTTC. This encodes CASSQEGRRGADYTF.

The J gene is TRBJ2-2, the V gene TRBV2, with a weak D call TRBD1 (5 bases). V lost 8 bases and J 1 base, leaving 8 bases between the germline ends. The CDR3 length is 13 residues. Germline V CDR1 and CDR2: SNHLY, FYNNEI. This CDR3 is CASQGENTGELFF. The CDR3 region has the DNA TGTGCCAGCCAAGGGGAGAACACCGGGGAGCTGTTTTTT.

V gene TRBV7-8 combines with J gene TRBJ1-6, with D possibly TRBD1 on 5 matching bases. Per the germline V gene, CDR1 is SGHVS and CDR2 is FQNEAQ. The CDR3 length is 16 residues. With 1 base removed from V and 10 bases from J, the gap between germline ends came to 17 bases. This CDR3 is CASSLVRRGRGSPLHF. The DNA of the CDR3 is TGTGCCAGCAGCTTAGTGCGGAGGGGCCGTGGATCACCCCTCCACTTT. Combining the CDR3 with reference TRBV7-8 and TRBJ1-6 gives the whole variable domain GAGVSQSPRYKVAKRGQDVALRCDPISGHVSLFWYQQALGQGPEFLTYFQNEAQLDKSGLPSDRFFAERPEGSVSTLKIQRTQQEDSAVYLCASSLVRRGRGSPLHFGNGTRLTVT.

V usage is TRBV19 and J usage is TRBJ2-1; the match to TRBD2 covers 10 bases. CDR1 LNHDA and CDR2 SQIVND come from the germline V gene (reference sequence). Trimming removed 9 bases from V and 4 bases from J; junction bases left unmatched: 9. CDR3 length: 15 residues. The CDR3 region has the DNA TGTGCCAGCCGCCCGACTAGCGGGCCTTACAATGAGCAGTTCTTC. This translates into CASRPTSGPYNEQFF.

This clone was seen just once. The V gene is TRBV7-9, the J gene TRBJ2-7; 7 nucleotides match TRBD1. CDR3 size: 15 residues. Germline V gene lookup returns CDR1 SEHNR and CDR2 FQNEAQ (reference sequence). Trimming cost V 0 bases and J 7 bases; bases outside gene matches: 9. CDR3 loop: CASSLAGQPMGEQYF. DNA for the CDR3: TGTGCCAGCAGCTTAGCGGGACAGCCCATGGGGGAGCAGTACTTC.

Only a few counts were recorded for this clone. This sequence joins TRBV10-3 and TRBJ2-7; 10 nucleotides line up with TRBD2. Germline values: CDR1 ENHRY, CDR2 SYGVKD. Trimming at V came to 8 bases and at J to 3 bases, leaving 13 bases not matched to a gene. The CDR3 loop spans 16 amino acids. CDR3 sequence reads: CAISQEGASGSYEQYF. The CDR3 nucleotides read TGTGCCATCTCGCAGGAGGGGGCTAGCGGGAGCTACGAGCAGTACTTC.